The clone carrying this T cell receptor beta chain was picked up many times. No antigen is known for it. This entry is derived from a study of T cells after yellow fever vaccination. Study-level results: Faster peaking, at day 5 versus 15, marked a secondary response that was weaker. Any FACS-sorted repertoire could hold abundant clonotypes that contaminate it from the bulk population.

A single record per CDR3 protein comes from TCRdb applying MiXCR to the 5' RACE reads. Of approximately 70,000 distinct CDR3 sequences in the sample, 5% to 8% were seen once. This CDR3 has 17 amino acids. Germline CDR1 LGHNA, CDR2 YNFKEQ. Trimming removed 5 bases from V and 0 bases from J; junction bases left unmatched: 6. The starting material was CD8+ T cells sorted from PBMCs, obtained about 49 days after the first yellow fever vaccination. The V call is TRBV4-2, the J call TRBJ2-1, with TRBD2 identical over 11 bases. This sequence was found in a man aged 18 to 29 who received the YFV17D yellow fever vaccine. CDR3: CASSAQTSGSSYNEQFF. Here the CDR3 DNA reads TGTGCCAGCAGCGCCCAAACTAGCGGGAGCTCCTACAATGAGCAGTTCTTC.